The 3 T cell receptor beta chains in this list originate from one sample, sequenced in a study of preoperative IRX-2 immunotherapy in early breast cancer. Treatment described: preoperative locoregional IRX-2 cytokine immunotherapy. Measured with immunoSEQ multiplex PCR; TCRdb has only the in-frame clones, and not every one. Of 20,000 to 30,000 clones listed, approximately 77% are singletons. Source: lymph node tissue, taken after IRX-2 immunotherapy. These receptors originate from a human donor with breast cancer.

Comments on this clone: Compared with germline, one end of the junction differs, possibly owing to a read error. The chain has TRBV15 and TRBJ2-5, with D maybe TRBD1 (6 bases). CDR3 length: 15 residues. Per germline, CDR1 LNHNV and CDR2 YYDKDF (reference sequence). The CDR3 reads CATSRDTGLGETQYF. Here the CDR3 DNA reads TGTGCCACCAGCCGAGATACAGGGTTGGGGGAGACCCAGTACTTC.

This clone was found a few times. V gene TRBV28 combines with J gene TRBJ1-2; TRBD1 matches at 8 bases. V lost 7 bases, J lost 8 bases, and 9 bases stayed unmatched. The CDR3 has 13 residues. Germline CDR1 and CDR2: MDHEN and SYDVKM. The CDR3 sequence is CASKFQGALGYTF. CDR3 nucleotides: TGTGCCAGCAAGTTTCAGGGGGCCTTAGGCTACACCTTC.

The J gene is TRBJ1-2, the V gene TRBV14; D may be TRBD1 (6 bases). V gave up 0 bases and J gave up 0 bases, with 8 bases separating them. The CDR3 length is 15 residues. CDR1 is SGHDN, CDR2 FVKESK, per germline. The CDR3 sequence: CASSQDRGANYGYTF. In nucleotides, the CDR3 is TGTGCCAGCAGCCAAGACAGGGGAGCTAACTATGGCTACACCTTC. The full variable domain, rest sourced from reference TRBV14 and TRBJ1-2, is EAGVTQFPSHSVIEKGQTVTLRCDPISGHDNLYWYRRVMGKEIKFLLHFVKESKQDESGMPNNRFLAERTGGTYSTLKVQPAELEDSGVYFCASSQDRGANYGYTFGSGTRLTVV.